Listed below are T cell receptor beta chains from one sample, sequenced in a study of regulatory T cells in long-lasting Graves disease. TCRdb passed the multiplex PCR reads through MiXCR, listing each CDR3 protein once. This sample has 240,000 or so distinct CDR3 sequences, with 20% found just once. Sequenced here: peripheral blood mononuclear cells (PBMCs), sampled at new diagnosis, from a patient treated with antithyroid drugs. The receptor source for this set is a female donor with Graves disease. Both conserved end residues are trimmed from each CDR3.

v_call cdr3_aa
TRBV5-1 ASSGGSSGNTIY
TRBV5-1 ASSFGGVRTDTQY
TRBV29-1 SVEDSVTSTDTQY
TRBV7-2 ASSITYEQY
TRBV7-2 ASSLGTSGNRGDTQY
TRBV19 ASTATDRGGANEKLF
TRBV7-8 ASSQTPIYEQY
TRBV15 ATSRGLADYNEQF
TRBV12-3/TRBV12-4 ASSFTSYEQY
TRBV7-2 ASSPGSKETQY
TRBV11-2 ASSSRQRQVTYNEQF
TRBV12-3/TRBV12-4 ASSPRRGVQTQY
TRBV5-5 ASSPLAGAGDTQY
TRBV18 ASSPRQAEAF
TRBV7-6 ASSTGYEQY
TRBV27 ASSDPERAQY
TRBV7-9 ASSSGAAETQY
TRBV7-2 ASSLEPRGRGGRAYNEQF
TRBV11-2 ASSLDPGAGTQY
TRBV19 ASSGDRVTGYT
TRBV28 ASSFVLGTF
TRBV7-6 ASSLEGGSTDTQY
TRBV2 ASRLDRGVNYGYT
TRBV9 ASSVGLAESYEQY
TRBV14 ASSQVPGGRQY
TRBV20-1 SAGGLAGHGHEQF
TRBV27 ASSPRASSYEQY
TRBV7-2 ASSLEGARDTEAF
TRBV11-3 ASSPSGGNQETQY
TRBV15 ATSRDSLAGGRRETQY
TRBV5-1 ASSYNYMAGARTYEQY
TRBV7-9 ASSLALGLAGKSEQF
TRBV5-1 ASSLVGVTGELF
TRBV7-9 ASSSEWDGLAGGPEQF
TRBV29-1 SVCQSPDTEAF
TRBV7-6 ASSPGRDEQY
TRBV20-1 SAREELYTEAF
TRBV6-5 ASSYILPDQPQH
TRBV6-2/TRBV6-3 ASSYMASGGKYNEQF
TRBV2 ASREVGIYNEQF
TRBV4-3 ASSQDPGWEEQY
TRBV6-2/TRBV6-3 ASSLTESTGELF
TRBV7-8 ASSLYGSGATYEQY
TRBV5-1 ASSFGSGAYNEQF
TRBV10-3 AISETDRGEQY
TRBV19 ASSPTPVGANVLT
TRBV9 ASSVGSTAIRTDTQY